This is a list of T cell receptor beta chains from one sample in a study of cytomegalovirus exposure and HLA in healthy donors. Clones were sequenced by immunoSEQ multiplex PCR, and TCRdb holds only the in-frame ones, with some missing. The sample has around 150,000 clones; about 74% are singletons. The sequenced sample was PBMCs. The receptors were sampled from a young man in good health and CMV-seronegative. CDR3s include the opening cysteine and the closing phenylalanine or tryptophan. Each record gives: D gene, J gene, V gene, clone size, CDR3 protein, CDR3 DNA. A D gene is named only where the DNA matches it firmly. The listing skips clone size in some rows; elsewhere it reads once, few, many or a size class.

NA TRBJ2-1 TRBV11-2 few CASSFRGPNEQFF TGTGCCAGCAGCTTCAGGGGCCCCAATGAGCAGTTCTTC
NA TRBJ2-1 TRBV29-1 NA CGRAASYNEQFF TGCGGTCGAGCGGCCTCCTACAATGAGCAGTTCTTC
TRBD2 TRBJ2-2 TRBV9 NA CASSVLAANTGELFF TGTGCCAGCAGCGTACTAGCGGCGAACACCGGGGAGCTGTTTTTT
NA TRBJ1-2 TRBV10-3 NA CAIRVVNYGYTF TGTGCCATCAGGGTAGTAAACTATGGCTACACCTTC
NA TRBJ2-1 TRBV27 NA CASSSIGNEQFF TGTGCCAGCAGTTCCATCGGCAATGAGCAGTTCTTC
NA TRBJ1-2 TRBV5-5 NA CASSPSLQRNYGYTF TGTGCCAGCAGCCCCTCTTTACAGCGGAACTATGGCTACACCTTC
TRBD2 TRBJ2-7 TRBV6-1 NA CASNTTSGSYEQYF TGTGCCAGCAACACCACTAGCGGCTCCTACGAGCAGTACTTC
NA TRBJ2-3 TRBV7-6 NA CASSLSPGATDTQYF TGTGCCAGCAGCTTATCCCCAGGGGCTACAGATACGCAGTATTTT
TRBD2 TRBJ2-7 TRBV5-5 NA CASSLFQGGYEQYF TGTGCCAGCAGCTTGTTCCAGGGAGGGTACGAGCAGTACTTC
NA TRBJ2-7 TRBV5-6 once CASSLSSSYEQYF TGTGCCAGCAGCTTGTCCTCCTCCTACGAGCAGTACTTC
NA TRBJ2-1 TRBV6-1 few CASSVDRDNEQFF TGTGCCAGCAGTGTAGACAGAGACAATGAGCAGTTCTTC
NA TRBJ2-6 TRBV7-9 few CASSQISGANVLTF TGTGCCAGCAGCCAGATATCTGGGGCCAACGTCCTGACTTTC
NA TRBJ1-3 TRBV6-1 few CASSAGGGPGNTIYF TGTGCCAGCAGTGCCGGGGGGGGGCCGGGAAACACCATATATTTT
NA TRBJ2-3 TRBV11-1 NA CASSLSFFSGSGSDTQYF TGTGCCAGCAGCTTATCTTTCTTTAGCGGATCCGGATCAGATACGCAGTATTTT
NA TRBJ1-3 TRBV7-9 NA CASSLDGFSGNTIYF TGTGCCAGCAGCTTAGACGGGTTCTCTGGAAACACCATATATTTT
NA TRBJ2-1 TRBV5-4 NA CASSLDGVGNEQFF TGTGCCAGCAGCTTGGACGGGGTAGGGAATGAGCAGTTCTTC
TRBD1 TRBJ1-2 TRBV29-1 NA CSVGQGFNYGYTF TGCAGCGTGGGACAGGGTTTTAACTATGGCTACACCTTC
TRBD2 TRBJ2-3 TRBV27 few CASSPSQIAGGPPDTQYF TGTGCCAGCAGTCCCTCTCAGATAGCGGGAGGGCCCCCGGATACGCAGTATTTT
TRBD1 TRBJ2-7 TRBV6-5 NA CASSYRQGNDEQYF TGTGCCAGCAGTTACAGACAGGGGAATGACGAGCAGTACTTC
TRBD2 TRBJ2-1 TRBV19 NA CASSTNSLTGGLMDEQFF TGTGCCAGTAGTACCAACAGTTTAACGGGAGGGCTTATGGATGAGCAGTTCTTC
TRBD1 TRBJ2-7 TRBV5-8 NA CASRRRGQGKQYF TGTGCCAGCAGGCGTCGGGGACAGGGAAAGCAGTACTTC
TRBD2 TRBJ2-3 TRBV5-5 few CASSTGLVGTTDTQYF TGTGCCAGCAGCACGGGACTAGTGGGGACCACAGATACGCAGTATTTT
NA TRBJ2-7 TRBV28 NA CASSSPQGFFYEQYF TGTGCCAGCAGTTCACCGCAGGGGTTCTTTTACGAGCAGTACTTC
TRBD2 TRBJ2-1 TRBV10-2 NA CASSEGPGLAGESSYNEQFF TGCGCCAGCAGTGAGGGCCCGGGACTAGCGGGCGAGAGCTCCTACAATGAGCAGTTCTTC
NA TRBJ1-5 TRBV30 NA CAWSFRSNQPQHF TGTGCCTGGAGTTTTCGTAGCAATCAGCCCCAGCATTTT
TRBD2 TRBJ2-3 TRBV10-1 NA CASSEGLDPRTQYF TGCGCCAGCAGTGAGGGACTAGATCCCCGTACGCAGTATTTT
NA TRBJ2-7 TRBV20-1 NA CSAPGVYEQYF TGCAGTGCCCCGGGAGTTTACGAGCAGTACTTC
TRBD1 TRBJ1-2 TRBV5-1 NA CASSLGALTGTYGYTF TGCGCCAGCAGCTTGGGTGCCTTGACAGGGACGTATGGCTACACCTTC
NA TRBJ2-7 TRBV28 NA CASSFNWQNYEQYF TGTGCCAGCAGTTTTAATTGGCAGAACTACGAGCAGTACTTC
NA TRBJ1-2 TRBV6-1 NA CASSVRLDYGYTF TGTGCCAGCAGTGTGCGACTAGACTATGGCTACACCTTC
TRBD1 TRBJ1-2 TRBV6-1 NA CASSEMTGGASNYGYTF TGTGCCAGCAGTGAAATGACAGGGGGTGCGTCTAACTATGGCTACACCTTC
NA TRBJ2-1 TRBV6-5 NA CASSYTREYNEQFF TGTGCCAGCAGTTACACGCGTGAATACAATGAGCAGTTCTTC
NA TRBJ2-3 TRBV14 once CASSEESDRLTDTQYF TGTGCCAGCAGCGAAGAGAGCGACCGTCTCACAGATACGCAGTATTTT
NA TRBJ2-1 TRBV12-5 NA CASGLVSRGGEQFF TGTGCTAGTGGTTTGGTATCGAGGGGGGGTGAGCAGTTCTTC
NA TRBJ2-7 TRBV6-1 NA CASSEDASGPYEQYF TGTGCCAGCAGTGAAGACGCTAGTGGTCCTTACGAGCAGTACTTC
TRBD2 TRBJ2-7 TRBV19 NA CASSRNLAGGPDEQYF TGTGCCAGTAGCAGAAATCTAGCGGGAGGGCCCGACGAGCAGTACTTC
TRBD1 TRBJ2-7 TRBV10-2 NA CASSESQGVNYEQYF TGCGCCAGCAGTGAGTCGCAGGGGGTCAACTACGAGCAGTACTTC
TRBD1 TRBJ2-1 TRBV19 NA CASTLGGSYNEQFF TGTGCCAGTACCCTAGGGGGCAGCTACAATGAGCAGTTCTTC